The T cell receptor beta chain under discussion was sequenced for a study of CD8 T cells in Susac syndrome. The CDR3 sequence is 17 residues long. Looked up from germline, CDR1 is MGHRA and CDR2 is YSYEKL. V was cut by 3 bases and J by 3 bases, with 18 bases left in between. TEMRA cells were FACS-enriched, and CD8+ and CD4+ T cells were isolated negatively. The table lists this clonotype with a few counts. Random-hexamer reverse transcription was applied to roughly 0.5 to 1 ug RNA. Via MiXCR, TCRdb re-called the immunoSEQ multiplex PCR reads, giving one row per CDR3 protein. Here the sample spans around 140,000 distinct CDR3 sequences, over 80% being singletons.

The sample comprised CD8+ T cells from PBMCs. The sequence came from a human donor with multiple sclerosis. The chain employs TRBV4-1 and TRBJ1-5, with a weak D call TRBD1 (5 bases). CDR3 loop: CASSQDPGLILNQPQHF. CDR3 DNA sequence: TGCGCCAGCAGCCAGGATCCGGGACTTATACTCAATCAGCCCCAGCATTTT.